Each of the 22 T cell receptor beta chains below was sequenced from the same sample in a study of blood T cell repertoires in COVID-19. The repertoire was sequenced with immunoSEQ multiplex PCR; TCRdb's copy has only in-frame clones and lacks some. The sample yields more than 200,000 clones, around 85% seen once. The sample was peripheral blood. Receptor source: a woman aged 50 to 65 with acute or convalescent COVID-19.

This chain links TRBV5-1 with TRBJ1-5; 10 positions match TRBD1. V shed 4 bases, J shed 6 bases, and the junction held 7 bases outside the gene matches. Germline V lookup: CDR1 SGHRS, CDR2 YFSETQ. The CDR3 extends over 15 amino acids. DNA for the CDR3: TGCGCCAGCAGCCCTCGGACAGGGGGAGGTCAGCCCCAGCATTTT. Its protein is CASSPRTGGGQPQHF.

The chain couples TRBV19 to TRBJ1-1, with 8 bases identical to TRBD1. The CDR3 runs 14 residues. V dropped 5 bases and J dropped 4; count of bases not matched to a gene: 6. Looked up from germline, CDR1 is LNHDA and CDR2 is SQIVND (reference sequence). The CDR3 region is CASSLQGESTEAFF. CDR3 in DNA: TGTGCCAGTAGTTTACAGGGGGAGTCCACTGAAGCTTTCTTT.

The rearrangement joins TRBV5-1 to TRBJ1-2, with 10 nucleotides matching TRBD1. This CDR3 has 13 amino acids. Germline V gene lookup returns CDR1 SGHRS and CDR2 YFSETQ. J lost 4 bases, V lost 4 bases, and 1 base had no gene match. In DNA, the CDR3 is TGCGCCAGCAGCGGGACAGGGGCCTATGGCTACACCTTC. Translation gives CASSGTGAYGYTF.

This clone was detected a few times. The V gene is TRBV5-1, the J gene TRBJ2-1, with TRBD2 matching over 8 bases. V gave up 3 bases and J gave up 2 bases; unmatched junction bases: 7. Germline assignment: CDR1 SGHRS and CDR2 YFSETQ. This CDR3 is built from 16 residues. The CDR3, as DNA: TGCGCCAGCAGCTCCGTTTTAGCGGGGACCTACAATGAGCAGTTCTTC. Its translation is CASSSVLAGTYNEQFF.

The genes are TRBV7-3 and TRBJ2-1; TRBD2 matches at 12 bases. The CDR3 extends over 16 amino acids. The trim removed 2 bases at V and 3 bases at J, leaving 2 bases unmatched. In germline, CDR1 is SGHTA, CDR2 FQGTGA. CDR3 in DNA: TGTGCCAGCAGCTTACCGACTAGCGGGGGCTACAATGAGCAGTTCTTC. It specifies CASSLPTSGGYNEQFF.

The rearrangement links TRBV5-1 to TRBJ2-1, with 8 bases matching TRBD2. The CDR3 has 15 amino acids. V gave up 7 bases and J gave up 5 bases; unmatched junction bases: 11. CDR1 and CDR2 (germline): SGHRS, YFSETQ. The CDR3 sequence is CASSPGGEGHNEQFF. DNA of the CDR3: TGCGCCAGCTCCCCCGGGGGGGAGGGCCACAATGAGCAGTTCTTC. Full variable domain (missing parts from reference TRBV5-1 and TRBJ2-1): KAGVTQTPRYLIKTRGQQVTLSCSPISGHRSVSWYQQTPGQGLQFLFEYFSETQRNKGNFPGRFSGRQFSNSRSEMNVSTLELGDSALYLCASSPGGEGHNEQFFGPGTRLTVL.

V and J are TRBV5-1 and TRBJ2-3; D may be TRBD1 (6 bases). The CDR3 loop spans 16 amino acids. Between the trimmed V and J ends, which lost 1 base and 0 bases, there was a span of 12 bases. Germline assignment: CDR1 SGHRS and CDR2 YFSETQ. This chain's CDR3 is CASSLWGQTSTDTQYF. CDR3 coding DNA: TGCGCCAGCAGCTTGTGGGGACAAACTAGCACAGATACGCAGTATTTT.

The chain uses TRBV2 and TRBJ1-1, with TRBD1 as a possible D gene (6 bases). CDR1 is SNHLY, CDR2 FYNNEI, per germline. CDR3 length: 15 residues. Between the trimmed V and J ends, which lost 6 bases and 4 bases, there was a span of 18 bases. CDR3 region: CASRASGGAGTEAFF. The DNA of the CDR3 is TGTGCCAGCAGGGCCTCGGGGGGGGCTGGCACTGAAGCTTTCTTT. The full variable domain, with the rest looked up from reference TRBV2 and TRBJ1-1, is EPEVTQTPSHQVTQMGQEVILRCVPISNHLYFYWYRQILGQKVEFLVSFYNNEISEKSEIFDDQFSVERPDGSNFTLKIRSTKLEDSAMYFCASRASGGAGTEAFFGQGTRLTVV.

The chain is built from TRBV6-1 and TRBJ2-2; 8 positions match TRBD2. The CDR3 is 15 amino acids. V lost 1 base, J lost 5 bases, and 3 bases stayed unmatched. Germline V gene data show CDR1 as MNHNS and CDR2 as SASEGT. The CDR3 DNA reads as TGTGCCAGCAGTGAAGGGCGGGGGGCAACCGGGGAGCTGTTTTTT. This gives the protein CASSEGRGATGELFF.

The chain employs TRBV4-3 and TRBJ1-4, with a possible D match to TRBD1 (6 bases). Germline V gene data show CDR1 as LGHNA and CDR2 as YSLEER. V gave up 4 bases and J gave up 8 bases, with 14 bases separating them. The CDR3 is made up of 14 amino acids. The CDR3 nucleotides are TGCGCCAGCAGCCTGAAGCCAGGGGAAGAAAAACTGTTTTTT. This codes for CASSLKPGEEKLFF.

This chain links TRBV5-1 with TRBJ2-5; a possible D gene is TRBD1 (6 bases). CDR1 SGHRS and CDR2 YFSETQ come from the germline V gene. The V and J ends lost 7 bases and 4 bases respectively, with 23 bases between them. CDR3 length: 16 amino acids. The CDR3 spells CASAPEGHFISETQYF. In DNA form, the CDR3 reads TGCGCCAGCGCGCCCGAGGGACACTTTATTTCAGAGACCCAGTACTTC.

This sequence joins TRBV5-1 and TRBJ1-6; TRBD1 aligns across 7 bases. CDR3 length: 14 residues. Trimming at V came to 3 bases and at J to 6 bases, leaving 3 bases not matched to a gene. The germline V gene has CDR1 SGHRS and CDR2 YFSETQ. CDR3 residues: CASSSGQLNSPLHF. The CDR3 DNA reads TGCGCCAGCAGCTCGGGACAGCTTAATTCACCCCTCCACTTT.

This chain connects TRBV6-5 to TRBJ2-3, with 8 bases aligning to TRBD1. From germline, CDR1 is MNHEY and CDR2 SVGAGI. This CDR3 has 14 amino acids. Trimming cost V 10 bases and J 0 bases; bases outside gene matches: 6. CDR3 sequence (DNA): TGTGCCACCGGGACAGGTCCGAGCACAGATACGCAGTATTTT. Translated, it gives CATGTGPSTDTQYF.

The chain combines TRBV9 with TRBJ1-6; the D is unclear. Trimming took off 4 bases at V and 0 bases at J, with 5 bases between the two ends. CDR3 length: 14 residues. Germline V gene lookup returns CDR1 SGDLS and CDR2 YYNGEE. The CDR3 DNA is TGTGCCAGCAGCCGGGGCTCCTATAATTCACCCCTCCACTTT. Translation gives CASSRGSYNSPLHF.

This clone was detected only a few times. This chain links TRBV5-1 with TRBJ1-6, with 10 bases fitting TRBD1. From germline, CDR1 is SGHRS and CDR2 YFSETQ. The CDR3 length is 16 residues. Germline trimming cut 3 bases from V and 6 bases from J; bases unmatched to any gene: 6. CDR3 region: CASSWARDRGNSPLHF. The CDR3 DNA is TGCGCCAGCAGCTGGGCCCGGGACAGGGGTAATTCACCCCTCCACTTT. The full variable domain, its missing parts supplied by reference TRBV5-1 and TRBJ1-6, is KAGVTQTPRYLIKTRGQQVTLSCSPISGHRSVSWYQQTPGQGLQFLFEYFSETQRNKGNFPGRFSGRQFSNSRSEMNVSTLELGDSALYLCASSWARDRGNSPLHFGNGTRLTVT.

The chain joins TRBV30 to TRBJ1-6, with a possible D match to TRBD1 (6 bases). Trimming took off 5 bases at V and 6 bases at J, with 11 bases between the two ends. Germline V CDR1 and CDR2: GTSNPN, SVGIG (reference sequence). CDR3 length: 13 residues. CDR3 amino acids: CAWALDSNSPLHF. The CDR3 bases are TGTGCCTGGGCGCTGGACAGTAATTCACCCCTCCACTTT.

The rearrangement joins TRBV4-1 to TRBJ1-2; 7 bases match TRBD1. This CDR3 spans 17 amino acids. J gave up 6 bases and V 0 bases, and 13 bases lay outside the gene matches. Germline V gives CDR1 MGHRA, CDR2 YSYEKL. The CDR3 region has the DNA TGCGCCAGCAGCCAAGAATACCCCCGGGACAGCATCAATGGCTACACCTTC. Its protein is CASSQEYPRDSINGYTF.

The chain couples TRBV2 to TRBJ2-3, with D perhaps matching TRBD2 (5 bases). V was trimmed by 6 bases and J by 3 bases, leaving 7 bases between them. In germline, CDR1 is SNHLY, CDR2 FYNNEI. This CDR3 spans 12 amino acids. CDR3 DNA: TGTGCCAGCAGCGGACTTACAGATACGCAGTATTTT. Amino acid sequence: CASSGLTDTQYF.

The V and J genes are TRBV19 and TRBJ1-5, with D unclear. The length of the CDR3 is 14 residues. V dropped 5 bases and J dropped 0 bases, with 8 bases sitting between them. The germline V gene has CDR1 LNHDA and CDR2 SQIVND (reference sequence). The CDR3 region is CASSLYYSNQPQHF. The CDR3 DNA follows: TGTGCCAGTAGTTTATATTATAGCAATCAGCCCCAGCATTTT.

The chain carries TRBV19 and TRBJ2-3, with D possibly TRBD1 on 6 matching bases. Trimming stripped 5 bases from V and 5 bases from J, with 11 bases between. Germline V gives CDR1 LNHDA, CDR2 SQIVND (reference sequence). This CDR3 region has 13 residues. The CDR3 region is CASSWGRGDTQYF. The CDR3 bases are TGTGCCAGTAGTTGGGGGCGCGGAGATACGCAGTATTTT.

The CDR3 here is CASSWAGLAGEQYF. CDR3 sequence (DNA): TGTGCCAGCAGCTGGGCGGGGTTAGCGGGCGAGCAGTACTTC. The rearrangement links TRBV5-8 to TRBJ2-7, with 7 bases identical to TRBD2. With V trimmed by 3 bases and J by 6 bases, 9 bases remained unmatched. The CDR3 has 14 residues. Germline CDR1 reads SGHTS; CDR2 reads YDEGEE.

The rearrangement joins TRBV14 to TRBJ2-3, with a weak D call TRBD2 (5 bases). CDR1 SGHDN and CDR2 FVKESK come from the germline V gene. V dropped 5 bases and J dropped 3 bases, with 9 bases sitting between them. The CDR3 loop spans 13 amino acids. The CDR3 region has the DNA TGTGCCAGCAGCAATACTAGGACAGATACGCAGTATTTT. Protein product: CASSNTRTDTQYF. Full variable domain (rest looked up from reference TRBV14 and TRBJ2-3): EAGVTQFPSHSVIEKGQTVTLRCDPISGHDNLYWYRRVMGKEIKFLLHFVKESKQDESGMPNNRFLAERTGGTYSTLKVQPAELEDSGVYFCASSNTRTDTQYFGPGTRLTVL.